The present TCR beta chain was sequenced within a study of cytomegalovirus exposure and HLA in healthy donors. On the study more broadly: Of roughly 400 genotyped donors, 65% to 85% clustered with self-reported Caucasian donors.

Regarding the study as a whole: Reports indicate that TCR beta sequences accurately predicted the HLA-A and HLA-B alleles of most subjects.

This PCR relied on a set of 60 Vbeta primers and 13 Jbeta primers. Method: immunoSEQ multiplex PCR; TCRdb's copy keeps in-frame clones and lacks some. The data contain about 140,000 clones, 80% of them seen just once; the ten biggest clones take up around 5%. The CDR3 extends over 13 amino acids. CDR1 is SGHDT, CDR2 YYEEEE, per germline. The germline V and J ends were trimmed by 1 base and 7 bases, with 9 bases remaining between them. The study sampled nominally healthy donors, though unrecorded immune exposures were likely. With regard to this clone: The antigen is not known.

Sample: PBMCs. The chain couples TRBV5-6 to TRBJ1-5, with D possibly being TRBD1 (6 bases). This TCR was recovered from a male donor in good health and CMV-seronegative. CDR3: CASSLQDSQPQHF. The CDR3 DNA sequence: TGTGCCAGCAGCTTGCAGGACAGCCAGCCCCAGCATTTT.